Below, 26 T cell receptor beta chains from the same sample are listed, as sequenced in a study of shared clonotypes between healthy human individuals. Data came from immunoSEQ multiplex PCR; TCRdb stores just in-frame clones and leaves some out. The sample contains more than 900,000 clones, about 80% of which appear only once. The sample comprised memory CD4+ T cells from PBMCs. Sample subset: CD45RA-negative fraction. The receptors here all came from a young man in good health. Some clones in this sample may be carry-over from other donors' samples.

The chain links TRBV7-8 to TRBJ2-5; TRBD2 is a possible D gene (6 bases). The CDR3 runs to 13 residues. Germline lookup yields CDR1 SGHVS and CDR2 FQNEAQ. V lost 11 bases to trimming and J lost 5 bases, with 18 bases between them. CDR3 DNA: TGTGCCTCCCGCCCCCTTCGGGGGGAGACCCAGTACTTC. Its protein is CASRPLRGETQYF.

A word on this clone: Other DNA sequences from this sample encode an identical CDR3 as well. The genes are TRBV28 and TRBJ1-2; D call uncertain. The CDR3 runs to 11 residues. Germline CDR1 MDHEN, CDR2 SYDVKM. Trimming left V 2 bases short and J 2 bases short, with 0 bases between. In nucleotides, the CDR3 is TGTGCCAGCAGTTTAAACTATGGCTACACCTTC. It translates to CASSLNYGYTF.

The chain employs TRBV9 and TRBJ2-7; no clear D gene. This CDR3 comprises 15 residues. Per germline, CDR1 SGDLS and CDR2 YYNGEE. The V gene lost 0 bases and the J gene lost 3 bases, with 13 bases spanning the gap. CDR3 nucleotides: TGTGCCAGCAGCGTAGGACATCAAAGTAGCTACGAGCAGTACTTC. Residues: CASSVGHQSSYEQYF.

V and J are TRBV19 and TRBJ1-5; a possible D gene is TRBD1 (5 bases). The germline CDR1 and CDR2 sequences are LNHDA and SQIVND (reference sequence). The germline V and J ends were trimmed by 5 bases and 4 bases, with 9 bases remaining between them. The CDR3 sequence is 13 residues long. CDR3 DNA sequence: TGTGCCAGTAGTGCAGACAGAAATCAGCCCCAGCATTTT. Its translation: CASSADRNQPQHF.

The chain joins TRBV19 to TRBJ1-2; 7 nucleotides line up with TRBD1. This CDR3 has 14 residues. Germline values: CDR1 LNHDA, CDR2 SQIVND (reference sequence). Trimming at V came to 6 bases and at J to 4 bases, leaving 8 bases not matched to a gene. CDR3 residues: CASSPGQLPYGYTF. CDR3 bases: TGTGCCAGTAGCCCGGGACAGCTTCCCTATGGCTACACCTTC. Full variable domain (rest looked up from reference TRBV19 and TRBJ1-2): DGGITQSPKYLFRKEGQNVTLSCEQNLNHDAMYWYRQDPGQGLRLIYYSQIVNDFQKGDIAEGYSVSREKKESFPLTVTSAQKNPTAFYLCASSPGQLPYGYTFGSGTRLTVV.

J is TRBJ1-1 and V is TRBV29-1; D is possibly TRBD1 (5 bases). CDR3 length: 15 amino acids. Germline V lookup: CDR1 SQVTM, CDR2 ANQGSEA. Trimming left V 1 base short and J 1 base short, with 13 bases between. The CDR3 nucleotides are TGCAGCGTTGAAGTTTTAGGAGGGGAGAACACTGAAGCTTTCTTT. It codes for CSVEVLGGENTEAFF.

The chain has TRBV4-2 and TRBJ2-1, with unresolved D. The CDR3 is 13 amino acids. Germline CDR1 is LGHNA and CDR2 is YNFKEQ. Trimming pared 3 bases from V and 10 bases from J, leaving 13 bases between. CDR3 DNA: TGTGCCAGCAGCCAGGGATGGACCGCCGAGCAGTTCTTC. It translates to CASSQGWTAEQFF.

J is TRBJ2-1 and V is TRBV29-1, with 7 bases fitting TRBD2. After removal of 6 bases from V and 4 bases from J, the junction contained 24 bases not matched to a gene. This CDR3 is 19 amino acids long. The V gene's germline CDR1 is SQVTM and CDR2 ANQGSEA. The CDR3 DNA reads TGCAGCGTCAAAATCGGTTCCAGGACTAGGTCCGGCAGATACAATGAGCAGTTCTTC. This translates into CSVKIGSRTRSGRYNEQFF.

The genes are TRBV14 and TRBJ1-1; D is undetermined. Trimming cost V 1 base and J 3 bases, with 6 bases left between them. Germline CDR1 SGHDN, CDR2 FVKESK. The CDR3 totals 13 residues. In DNA form, the CDR3 reads TGTGCCAGCAGCCAAGGGCAGTACACTGAAGCTTTCTTT. This codes for CASSQGQYTEAFF.

The chain couples TRBV28 to TRBJ1-1; the D gene is possibly TRBD1 (5 bases). Germline CDR1 MDHEN, CDR2 SYDVKM. V lost 4 bases to trimming and J lost 2 bases, with 29 bases between them. The CDR3 contains 20 residues. The CDR3 loop reads CASSSLPSGAGHFYNTEAFF. DNA for the CDR3: TGTGCCAGCAGTTCACTCCCAAGCGGGGCAGGGCATTTTTACAACACTGAAGCTTTCTTT. Complete variable domain (other parts from reference TRBV28 and TRBJ1-1): DVKVTQSSRYLVKRTGEKVFLECVQDMDHENMFWYRQDPGLGLRLIYFSYDVKMKEKGDIPEGYSVSREKKERFSLILESASTNQTSMYLCASSSLPSGAGHFYNTEAFFGQGTRLTVV.

V and J are TRBV4-2 and TRBJ2-7; D remains ambiguous. Trimming took 4 bases from V and 0 from J, leaving 13 bases between them. Germline values: CDR1 LGHNA, CDR2 YNFKEQ. This CDR3 is built from 15 residues. CDR3 DNA: TGTGCCAGCAGCCCCCAGGCGGCTAGCTCCTACGAGCAGTACTTC. Its protein is CASSPQAASSYEQYF.

This chain connects TRBV6-1 to TRBJ2-7, with D possibly TRBD1 on 6 matching bases. The germline V gene encodes CDR1 MNHNS and CDR2 SASEGT. The V end lost 4 bases, the J end lost 6 bases, and 16 bases lay between the germline ends. The length of the CDR3 is 14 residues. This CDR3 reads CASSGTDRTGEQYF. CDR3 coding DNA: TGTGCCAGCAGTGGTACAGACAGGACGGGCGAGCAGTACTTC.

V usage is TRBV14 and J usage is TRBJ1-1, with D uncertain. V gave up 0 bases and J gave up 5 bases, with 7 bases separating them. CDR1 is SGHDN, CDR2 FVKESK, per germline. The CDR3 loop spans 13 amino acids. As DNA, the CDR3 is TGTGCCAGCAGCCAAGATCTCGGGACTGAAGCTTTCTTT. Translated, it gives CASSQDLGTEAFF.

The rearrangement links TRBV6-1 to TRBJ2-7; 7 bases agree with TRBD1. This CDR3 comprises 13 residues. The V segment lost 6 bases and the J segment 2 bases; nucleotides outside the gene matches: 4. Looked up from germline, CDR1 is MNHNS and CDR2 is SASEGT. This chain's CDR3 is CASSLTGPYEQYF. CDR3 DNA: TGTGCCAGCAGCTTGACAGGGCCCTACGAGCAGTACTTC.

Concerning this clone itself: The junction shows a germline mismatch at one end, possibly a read error. This chain connects TRBV19 to TRBJ2-3, with a weak D call TRBD2 (6 bases). This CDR3 contains 13 residues. Per germline, CDR1 LNHDA and CDR2 SQIVND (reference sequence). CDR3 region: CASSIREPDTQYF. For the CDR3, the DNA is TGTGCCAGCAGTATTCGGGAGCCAGATACGCAGTATTTT.

This chain joins TRBV28 and TRBJ2-7; 7 positions agree with TRBD2. Trimming cost V 6 bases and J 3 bases; bases outside gene matches: 8. Looked up from germline, CDR1 is MDHEN and CDR2 is SYDVKM. This CDR3 spans 14 amino acids. CDR3 coding DNA: TGTGCCAGCAGCACTCTAGCGGAAGTCTACGAGCAGTACTTC. It is translated as CASSTLAEVYEQYF. The variable domain in full, completed from reference TRBV28 and TRBJ2-7, reads DVKVTQSSRYLVKRTGEKVFLECVQDMDHENMFWYRQDPGLGLRLIYFSYDVKMKEKGDIPEGYSVSREKKERFSLILESASTNQTSMYLCASSTLAEVYEQYFGPGTRLTVT.

This clone was observed a single time. The chain couples TRBV14 to TRBJ2-1; 13 bases match TRBD2. Germline V gene sequence: CDR1 SGHDN, CDR2 FVKESK. The CDR3 totals 16 residues. J gave up 8 bases and V 5 bases, and 9 bases lay outside the gene matches. This CDR3 is CASSSRLAGGGDEQFF. The CDR3 DNA sequence: TGTGCCAGCAGCTCCCGACTAGCGGGAGGAGGTGATGAGCAGTTCTTC. The whole variable domain, remainder taken from reference TRBV14 and TRBJ2-1, is EAGVTQFPSHSVIEKGQTVTLRCDPISGHDNLYWYRRVMGKEIKFLLHFVKESKQDESGMPNNRFLAERTGGTYSTLKVQPAELEDSGVYFCASSSRLAGGGDEQFFGPGTRLTVL.

The chain recombines TRBV7-8 with TRBJ2-2; 10 bases fit TRBD2. CDR3 length: 15 residues. Germline values: CDR1 SGHVS, CDR2 FQNEAQ. J gave up 6 bases and V 1 base, and 2 bases lay outside the gene matches. The CDR3 DNA sequence: TGTGCCAGCAGCTTAGACCTAGCGGGAGCCGGGGAGCTGTTTTTT. The encoded protein is CASSLDLAGAGELFF. Looking up the rest from reference TRBV7-8 and TRBJ2-2 gives the full variable domain: GAGVSQSPRYKVAKRGQDVALRCDPISGHVSLFWYQQALGQGPEFLTYFQNEAQLDKSGLPSDRFFAERPEGSVSTLKIQRTQQEDSAVYLCASSLDLAGAGELFFGEGSRLTVL.

The chain has TRBV5-8 and TRBJ2-7; 9 bases are a match to TRBD2. With 3 bases clipped from V and 3 bases from J, the junction kept 10 bases outside the gene matches. Germline values: CDR1 SGHTS, CDR2 YDEGEE. The CDR3 covers 16 residues. For the CDR3, the DNA is TGTGCCAGCAGCTCCCGTTCCGGGACTAGCATCTACGAGCAGTACTTC. Translation: CASSSRSGTSIYEQYF.

This clone appeared a single time. V usage is TRBV30 and J usage is TRBJ1-5; D is ambiguous. CDR3 length equals 15 residues. In germline, CDR1 is GTSNPN, CDR2 SVGIG (reference sequence). V lost 3 bases to trimming and J lost 6 bases, with 18 bases between them. The CDR3 protein is CAWSHGPFPPQPQHF. DNA of the CDR3: TGTGCCTGGAGCCACGGACCTTTTCCTCCTCAGCCCCAGCATTTT.

This clone has just one count. The V call is TRBV4-3, the J call TRBJ1-3; a possible D gene is TRBD1 (6 bases). V lost 4 bases, J lost 4 bases, and 14 bases lay in between. CDR1 is LGHNA, CDR2 YSLEER, per germline. The CDR3 loop spans 15 amino acids. Here the CDR3 reads CASSLGGTLGNTIYF. The CDR3 bases are TGCGCCAGCAGCCTAGGGGGGACATTGGGAAACACCATATATTTT.

This clone has only one observation. The chain has TRBV27 and TRBJ1-5; perhaps TRBD1 as D (5 bases). In germline, CDR1 is MNHEY, CDR2 SMNVEV (reference sequence). V lost 5 bases and J 8 bases, leaving 13 bases between the germline ends. The CDR3 covers 13 residues. The CDR3 nucleotides read TGTGCCAGCAGTGACCGGGAGGACAAGCCCCAGCATTTT. Translation gives CASSDREDKPQHF.

This chain links TRBV30 with TRBJ2-1; 7 nucleotides line up with TRBD2. Germline CDR1 GTSNPN, CDR2 SVGIG (reference sequence). The CDR3 length is 16 residues. V trimming: 1 base; J trimming: 0 bases; junction bases outside the gene matches: 6. Here the CDR3 reads CAWSGASGPSYNEQFF. In nucleotides, the CDR3 is TGTGCCTGGAGTGGGGCTAGCGGACCCTCCTACAATGAGCAGTTCTTC.

The CDR3 loop reads CASSLASEYYEQYF. The CDR3 DNA reads as TGTGCCAGCAGCTTGGCGTCAGAGTACTACGAGCAGTACTTC. The rearrangement joins TRBV5-5 to TRBJ2-7; D remains ambiguous. The CDR3 spans 14 residues. CDR1 is SGHKS and CDR2 is YYEKEE in the germline V gene (reference sequence). V lost 0 bases, J lost 3 bases, and 10 bases lay in between.

The chain couples TRBV6-1 to TRBJ1-6; D gene unclear. Germline V gives CDR1 MNHNS, CDR2 SASEGT. The CDR3 contains 13 residues. V lost 4 bases and J lost 10, with 11 bases in between. The CDR3 sequence is CASSVSLGSPLHF. DNA of the CDR3: TGTGCCAGCAGTGTGTCCTTGGGCTCACCCCTCCACTTT.

Worth noting for this clone: Other DNA sequences within the sample encode an identical CDR3. The J gene is TRBJ1-2, the V gene TRBV28, with D possibly TRBD1 on 6 matching bases. V was trimmed by 2 bases and J by 2 bases, leaving 9 bases between them. Germline loops: CDR1 MDHEN, CDR2 SYDVKM. The CDR3 spans 14 residues. The CDR3 spells CASSLRGPNYGYTF. The CDR3 bases are TGTGCCAGCAGTTTACGGGGGCCGAACTATGGCTACACCTTC.